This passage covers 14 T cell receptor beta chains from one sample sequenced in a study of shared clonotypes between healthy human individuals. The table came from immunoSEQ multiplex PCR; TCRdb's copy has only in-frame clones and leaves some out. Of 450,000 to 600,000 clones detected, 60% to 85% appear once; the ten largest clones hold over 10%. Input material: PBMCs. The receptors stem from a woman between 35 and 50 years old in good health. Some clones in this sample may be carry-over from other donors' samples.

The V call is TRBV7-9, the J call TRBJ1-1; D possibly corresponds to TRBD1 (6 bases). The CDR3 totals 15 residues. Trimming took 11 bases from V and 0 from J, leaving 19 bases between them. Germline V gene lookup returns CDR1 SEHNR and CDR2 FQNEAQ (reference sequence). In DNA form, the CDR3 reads TGTGCCGGAGGGGTAGGGGGACCTATGAACACTGAAGCTTTCTTT. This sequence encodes CAGGVGGPMNTEAFF.

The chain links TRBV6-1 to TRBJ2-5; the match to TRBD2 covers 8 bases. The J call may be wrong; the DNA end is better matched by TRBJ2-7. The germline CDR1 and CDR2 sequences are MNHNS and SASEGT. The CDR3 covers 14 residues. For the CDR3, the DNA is TGTGCCAGCAGTGAATATCGGGAGGGTTACGAGCAGTACTTC. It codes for CASSEYREGYEQYF.

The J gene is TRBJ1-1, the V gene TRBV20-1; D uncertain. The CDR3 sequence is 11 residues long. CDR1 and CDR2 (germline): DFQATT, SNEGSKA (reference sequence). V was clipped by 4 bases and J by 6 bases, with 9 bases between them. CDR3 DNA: TGCAGTGCTACGTGGGCGGCTGAAGCTTTCTTT. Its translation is CSATWAAEAFF.

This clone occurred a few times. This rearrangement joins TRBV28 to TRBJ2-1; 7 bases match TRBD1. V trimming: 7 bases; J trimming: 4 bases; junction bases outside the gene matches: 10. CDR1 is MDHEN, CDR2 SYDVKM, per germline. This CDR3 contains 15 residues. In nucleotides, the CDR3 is TGTGCCAGCACAACAGGGGAGACAGCTTACAATGAGCAGTTCTTC. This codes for CASTTGETAYNEQFF.

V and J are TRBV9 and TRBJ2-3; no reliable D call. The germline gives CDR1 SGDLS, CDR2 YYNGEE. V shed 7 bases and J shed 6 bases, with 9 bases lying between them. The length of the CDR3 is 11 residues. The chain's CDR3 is CASGLSDTQYF. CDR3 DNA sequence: TGTGCCAGCGGCCTAAGTGATACGCAGTATTTT.

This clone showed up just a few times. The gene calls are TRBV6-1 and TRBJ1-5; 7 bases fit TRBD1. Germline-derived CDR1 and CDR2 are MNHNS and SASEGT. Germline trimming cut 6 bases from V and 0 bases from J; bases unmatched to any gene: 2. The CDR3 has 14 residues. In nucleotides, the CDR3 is TGTGCCAGCAGGGGACAGACTAGCAATCAGCCCCAGCATTTT. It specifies CASRGQTSNQPQHF.

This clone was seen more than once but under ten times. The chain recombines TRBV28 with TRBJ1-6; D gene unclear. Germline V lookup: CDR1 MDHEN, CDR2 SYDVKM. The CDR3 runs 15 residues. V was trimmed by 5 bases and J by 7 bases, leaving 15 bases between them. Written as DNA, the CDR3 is TGTGCCAGCAGTCCCAGGCGGGGTGTGAATTCACCCCTCCACTTT. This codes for CASSPRRGVNSPLHF.

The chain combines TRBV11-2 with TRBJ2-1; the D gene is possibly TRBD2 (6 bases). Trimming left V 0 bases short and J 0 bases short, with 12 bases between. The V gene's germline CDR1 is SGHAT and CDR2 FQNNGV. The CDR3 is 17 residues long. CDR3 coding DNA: TGTGCCAGCAGCTTAGATTACGGGGGTAGCTCCTACAATGAGCAGTTCTTC. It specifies CASSLDYGGSSYNEQFF.

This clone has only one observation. Here the CDR3 DNA reads TGTGCCAGCAGCGTAGCTACTATCACCGGGGAGCTGTTTTTT. It specifies CASSVATITGELFF. The chain recombines TRBV9 with TRBJ2-2; D gene unclear. Trimming took 0 bases from V and 4 from J, leaving 7 bases between them. The CDR3 consists of 14 residues. Germline assignment: CDR1 SGDLS and CDR2 YYNGEE.

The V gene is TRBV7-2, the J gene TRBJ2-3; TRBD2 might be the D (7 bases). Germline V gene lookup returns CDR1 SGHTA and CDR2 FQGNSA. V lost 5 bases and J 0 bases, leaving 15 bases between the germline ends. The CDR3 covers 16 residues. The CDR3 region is CASSPRGASSTDTQYF. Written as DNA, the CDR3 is TGTGCCAGCAGCCCCCGGGGGGCGAGCAGCACAGATACGCAGTATTTT.

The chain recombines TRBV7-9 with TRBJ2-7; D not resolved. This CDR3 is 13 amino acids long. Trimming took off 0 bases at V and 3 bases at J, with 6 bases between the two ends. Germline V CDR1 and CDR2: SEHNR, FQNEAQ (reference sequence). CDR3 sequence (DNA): TGTGCCAGCAGCTTAGCAGGCCGCTACGAGCAGTACTTC. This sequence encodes CASSLAGRYEQYF.

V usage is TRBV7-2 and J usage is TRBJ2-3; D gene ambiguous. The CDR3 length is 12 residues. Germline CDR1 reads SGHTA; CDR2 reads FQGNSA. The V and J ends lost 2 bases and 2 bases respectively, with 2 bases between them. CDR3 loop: CASSLITDTQYF. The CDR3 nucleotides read TGTGCCAGCAGCTTAATCACAGATACGCAGTATTTT. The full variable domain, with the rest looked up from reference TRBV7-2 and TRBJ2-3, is GAGVSQSPSNKVTEKGKDVELRCDPISGHTALYWYRQSLGQGLEFLIYFQGNSAPDKSGLPSDRFSAERTGGSVSTLTIQRTQQEDSAVYLCASSLITDTQYFGPGTRLTVL.

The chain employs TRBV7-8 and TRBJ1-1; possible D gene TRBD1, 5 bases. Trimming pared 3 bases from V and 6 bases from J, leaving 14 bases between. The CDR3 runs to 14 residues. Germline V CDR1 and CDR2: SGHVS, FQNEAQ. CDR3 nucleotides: TGTGCCAGCAGCTTTATAATGTCAGGGTCTGAAGCTTTCTTT. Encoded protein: CASSFIMSGSEAFF.

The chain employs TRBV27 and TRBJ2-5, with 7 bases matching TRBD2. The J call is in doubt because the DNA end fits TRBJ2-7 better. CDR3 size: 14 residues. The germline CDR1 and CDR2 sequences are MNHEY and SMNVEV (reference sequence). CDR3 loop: CASSLSGTIFEQYF. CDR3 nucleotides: TGTGCCAGCAGTTTATCGGGGACTATTTTCGAGCAGTACTTC.